This T cell receptor beta chain stems from a study of cytomegalovirus exposure and HLA in healthy donors. The CDR3 length is 14 residues. CDR1 is SGHVS, CDR2 FNYEAQ, per germline. V lost 5 bases and J lost 5, with 15 bases in between. Unrecorded immune exposure was likely among donors, who were nominally healthy when sampled. 60 Vbeta and 13 Jbeta primers were used in PCR. Clones were read by immunoSEQ multiplex PCR, and TCRdb kept only the in-frame ones, dropping some. The sample contains approximately 160,000 clones, around three quarters of which appear only once. The chain recombines TRBV7-6 with TRBJ2-5; D is perhaps TRBD1 (5 bases). Material for sequencing was PBMCs. This TCR was sampled from a woman between 40 and 55 years old in good health and CMV-seronegative. The CDR3, as DNA: TGTGCCAGCAGCCAGGGATTGGATGGGGAGACCCAGTACTTC. This encodes CASSQGLDGETQYF.